Presented here are 26 T cell receptor beta chains from one specimen sequenced in a study of blood T cell repertoires in COVID-19. Here immunoSEQ multiplex PCR was the method, and the copy in TCRdb shows in-frame clones only, minus some. The sample includes roughly 100,000 clones, roughly 90% of them seen just once. The sequencing input was peripheral blood. All receptors derive from a woman of 80 years or more in a cohort sampled during active COVID-19.

The CDR3 DNA reads as TGTGCGTCCTACGGGGGGTGGACAGATACGCAGTATTTT. The encoded protein is CASYGGWTDTQYF. The V call is TRBV11-1, the J call TRBJ2-3, with 7 nucleotides matching TRBD2. CDR1 is SGHAT and CDR2 is FQDESV in the germline V gene (reference sequence). The CDR3 length is 13 residues. The full variable domain, completed using reference TRBV11-1 and TRBJ2-3, is EAEVAQSPRYKITEKSQAVAFWCDPISGHATLYWYRQILGQGPELLVQFQDESVVDDSQLPKDRFSAERLKGVDSTLKIQPAELGDSAMYLCASYGGWTDTQYFGPGTRLTVL.

The genes are TRBV7-9 and TRBJ1-4, with 9 bases lining up with TRBD1. The CDR3 consists of 14 residues. Germline loops: CDR1 SEHNR, CDR2 FQNEAQ (reference sequence). With 5 bases clipped from V and 3 bases from J, the junction kept 1 base outside the gene matches. The CDR3 protein is CASSRQGANEKLFF. The CDR3 DNA reads TGTGCCAGCAGCCGACAGGGGGCTAATGAAAAACTGTTTTTT.

The chain is built from TRBV7-6 and TRBJ2-5; 13 bases fit TRBD2. This CDR3 has 17 residues. The germline CDR1 and CDR2 sequences are SGHVS and FNYEAQ. Unmatched junction bases numbered 11, after V lost 5 bases and J lost 5 bases. For the CDR3, the DNA is TGTGCCAGCAGCAAGAACGGACTAGCGGGGGCGGGGGAGACCCAGTACTTC. It specifies CASSKNGLAGAGETQYF. Filled out from reference TRBV7-6 and TRBJ2-5, the complete variable domain reads GAGVSQSPRYKVTKRGQDVALRCDPISGHVSLYWYRQALGQGPEFLTYFNYEAQQDKSGLPNDRFSAERPEGSISTLTIQRTEQRDSAMYRCASSKNGLAGAGETQYFGPGTRLLVL.

This chain uses TRBV7-9 with TRBJ2-2; TRBD1 matches at 8 bases. V lost 6 bases, J lost 5 bases, and 5 bases stayed unmatched. Germline V lookup: CDR1 SEHNR, CDR2 FQNEAQ (reference sequence). The length of the CDR3 is 14 residues. CDR3 sequence (DNA): TGTGCCAGCAGTTCGGACAGGGAAACCGGGGAGCTGTTTTTT. Its protein product is CASSSDRETGELFF.

The V call is TRBV7-6, the J call TRBJ2-1; 7 nucleotides line up with TRBD2. The ends lost 5 bases at V and 9 bases at J; junction bases unmatched: 10. The CDR3 extends over 14 amino acids. The germline V gene has CDR1 SGHVS and CDR2 FNYEAQ. CDR3 sequence: CASSREAGSAEQFF. The CDR3 DNA follows: TGTGCCAGCAGCCGAGAAGCGGGATCCGCTGAGCAGTTCTTC.

J is TRBJ1-1 and V is TRBV5-6, with a possible D match to TRBD1 (5 bases). V lost 0 bases and J lost 4, with 10 bases in between. Germline CDR1 and CDR2: SGHDT and YYEEEE. The CDR3 is 14 residues long. CDR3 in amino acids: CASSLGQLGTEAFF. CDR3 sequence (DNA): TGTGCCAGCAGCTTGGGACAGTTGGGCACTGAAGCTTTCTTT. Based on the CDR3 plus reference TRBV5-6 and TRBJ1-1, the full variable domain is DAGVTQSPTHLIKTRGQQVTLRCSPKSGHDTVSWYQQALGQGPQFIFQYYEEEERQRGNFPDRFSGHQFPNYSSELNVNALLLGDSALYLCASSLGQLGTEAFFGQGTRLTVV.

This chain connects TRBV5-1 to TRBJ2-7; D possibly corresponds to TRBD2 (6 bases). The V end lost 4 bases, the J end lost 6 bases, and 17 bases lay between the germline ends. The CDR3 consists of 14 residues. Germline loops: CDR1 SGHRS, CDR2 YFSETQ. CDR3 bases: TGCGCCAGCAGCACCGGGGACTCCGGGCTCGAGCAGTACTTC. Protein: CASSTGDSGLEQYF.

The gene calls are TRBV11-1 and TRBJ2-7; possibly TRBD2 for D (5 bases). Trimming removed 1 base at V and 7 bases at J, with 11 bases between. Germline V gives CDR1 SGHAT, CDR2 FQDESV (reference sequence). This CDR3 contains 13 residues. The CDR3 DNA follows: TGTGCCAGCAGCTTAGACCCTCGCGGGGAGCAGTACTTC. This translates into CASSLDPRGEQYF.

This clone is a singleton in its sample. The gene calls are TRBV7-9 and TRBJ2-6; 10 bases are shared with TRBD1. V shed 5 bases, J shed 0 bases, and the junction held 25 bases outside the gene matches. The CDR3 is made up of 24 amino acids. In germline, CDR1 is SEHNR, CDR2 FQNEAQ (reference sequence). Written as DNA, the CDR3 is TGTGCCAGCAGCACCCAAGTTTTCGTCTGGGACAGGGGCCTTTCCAACTCTGGGGCCAACGTCCTGACTTTC. Encoded protein: CASSTQVFVWDRGLSNSGANVLTF.

The chain employs TRBV19 and TRBJ2-2; possibly TRBD1 for D (6 bases). This CDR3 is 16 amino acids long. In germline, CDR1 is LNHDA, CDR2 SQIVND (reference sequence). Trimming removed 5 bases at V and 4 bases at J, with 17 bases between. The chain's CDR3 is CASSQRPGATTGELFF. In DNA, the CDR3 is TGTGCCAGTAGTCAACGCCCAGGGGCCACCACCGGGGAGCTGTTTTTT.

V is TRBV24-1 and J is TRBJ1-2; TRBD1 matches at 11 bases. The CDR3 runs 15 residues. Germline CDR1 KGHDR, CDR2 SFDVKD. V trimming: 4 bases; J trimming: 1 base; junction bases outside the gene matches: 1. CDR3 amino acids: CATSEGQGDNYGYTF. CDR3 nucleotides: TGTGCCACCAGTGAGGGACAGGGGGATAACTATGGCTACACCTTC.

The gene calls are TRBV2 and TRBJ2-2; D not resolved. CDR1 and CDR2 from the germline V gene are SNHLY and FYNNEI. This CDR3 has 14 amino acids. V was cut by 1 base and J by 3 bases, with 6 bases left in between. For the CDR3, the DNA is TGTGCCAGCAGTGAAGTCCAGGACACCGGGGAGCTGTTTTTT. Translating gives CASSEVQDTGELFF.

This clone came up once. The J gene is TRBJ1-5, the V gene TRBV7-2; 8 bases agree with TRBD1. Germline V gene lookup returns CDR1 SGHTA and CDR2 FQGNSA. V gave up 2 bases and J gave up 1 base; unmatched junction bases: 1. This CDR3 region has 15 residues. CDR3 residues: CASSLTGGSNQPQHF. Written as DNA, the CDR3 is TGTGCCAGCAGCTTAACAGGGGGGAGCAATCAGCCCCAGCATTTT.

The chain is built from TRBV3-1 (or the pseudogene TRBV3-2) and TRBJ2-7; 10 bases fit TRBD2. The V segment lost 1 base and the J segment 0 bases; nucleotides outside the gene matches: 3. The CDR3 consists of 16 residues. CDR1 and CDR2 (germline): LGHDT, YNNKEL (reference sequence). CDR3 sequence (DNA): TGTGCCAGCAGCCAAGCGCTAGCGGGGGCCTCCTACGAGCAGTACTTC. Protein product: CASSQALAGASYEQYF.

The rearrangement uses TRBV19 and TRBJ1-5; 8 positions agree with TRBD1. This CDR3 is 15 amino acids long. The germline gives CDR1 LNHDA, CDR2 SQIVND (reference sequence). V lost 4 bases and J lost 5; bases outside the gene matches: 7. The CDR3 sequence is CASSKGQGVYQPQHF. CDR3 coding DNA: TGTGCCAGTAGTAAAGGACAGGGTGTATATCAGCCCCAGCATTTT.

In its sample, this clone ranks as medium-sized. The chain is built from TRBV6-4 and TRBJ2-1, with D maybe TRBD1 (5 bases). The V end lost 4 bases, the J end lost 6 bases, and 13 bases lay between the germline ends. CDR1 is MRHNA and CDR2 is SNTAGT in the germline V gene. This CDR3 has 14 residues. CDR3 coding DNA: TGTGCCAGCAGTGCTGACAGCGTAAGCAATGAGCAGTTCTTC. The encoded protein is CASSADSVSNEQFF.

CDR3 nucleotide sequence: TGCGCCAGCGGGGACAGGGTTGACGATACGCAGTATTTT. It specifies CASGDRVDDTQYF. The rearrangement joins TRBV5-1 to TRBJ2-3; TRBD1 aligns across 9 bases. The V gene end was trimmed by 7 bases and the J gene end by 6 bases; junction bases not matched to a gene: 6. CDR3 length equals 13 residues. CDR1 SGHRS and CDR2 YFSETQ come from the germline V gene.

The chain carries TRBV28 and TRBJ2-1, with 8 bases aligning to TRBD1. The CDR3 length is 15 residues. Germline V gene data show CDR1 as MDHEN and CDR2 as SYDVKM. J lost 4 bases, V lost 5 bases, and 7 bases had no gene match. The CDR3 sequence is CASSPQGAKYNEQFF. DNA for the CDR3: TGTGCCAGCAGTCCCCAGGGGGCGAAGTACAATGAGCAGTTCTTC. Using reference TRBV28 and TRBJ2-1 for the parts outside the CDR3, the full variable domain is DVKVTQSSRYLVKRTGEKVFLECVQDMDHENMFWYRQDPGLGLRLIYFSYDVKMKEKGDIPEGYSVSREKKERFSLILESASTNQTSMYLCASSPQGAKYNEQFFGPGTRLTVL.

CDR3 protein: CASRAGLAGGDTQYF. The CDR3 DNA is TGTGCCAGCAGGGCGGGACTAGCGGGAGGGGATACGCAGTATTTT. This chain uses TRBV9 with TRBJ2-3, with 16 bases matching TRBD2. CDR3 length: 15 amino acids. Per the germline V gene, CDR1 is SGDLS and CDR2 is YYNGEE. The J segment lost 6 bases and the V segment lost 5 bases, leaving 3 bases of the junction unmatched.

The chain joins TRBV27 to TRBJ2-1; 8 bases are shared with TRBD2. Germline V gene data show CDR1 as MNHEY and CDR2 as SMNVEV (reference sequence). V shed 6 bases, J shed 0 bases, and the junction held 13 bases outside the gene matches. The CDR3 length is 18 residues. CDR3 DNA sequence: TGTGCCAGCAGGGGCGGGAGGACCGATTTAAGCTCCTACAATGAGCAGTTCTTC. It specifies CASRGGRTDLSSYNEQFF.

Only one count was recorded for this clone. V and J are TRBV7-3 and TRBJ2-3, with 11 bases lining up with TRBD1. CDR1 SGHTA and CDR2 FQGTGA come from the germline V gene. V was clipped by 5 bases and J by 1 base; unmatched bases: 2. CDR3 length equals 15 residues. The CDR3: CASSKDRGRTDTQYF. CDR3 sequence (DNA): TGTGCCAGCAGCAAGGACAGGGGGCGCACAGATACGCAGTATTTT.

V is TRBV11-2 and J is TRBJ2-7; D ambiguous. Trimming shortened V by 5 bases and J by 6 bases, and 23 bases separated the two germline ends. Germline assignment: CDR1 SGHAT and CDR2 FQNNGV. The CDR3 covers 16 residues. The CDR3 DNA sequence: TGTGCCAGCAGCCCACGGCGAGACTGGCAGAGAGGCGAGCAGTACTTC. Translating it yields CASSPRRDWQRGEQYF.

The chain couples TRBV5-1 to TRBJ2-5, with D unclear. Germline lookup yields CDR1 SGHRS and CDR2 YFSETQ. V was trimmed by 4 bases and J by 2 bases, leaving 12 bases between them. The CDR3 sequence is 14 residues long. CDR3 in DNA: TGCGCCAGCAGCCCGTCCGGGTTACAAGAGACCCAGTACTTC. Translated: CASSPSGLQETQYF.

The chain couples TRBV11-2 to TRBJ2-2, with 9 bases aligning to TRBD2. The germline gives CDR1 SGHAT, CDR2 FQNNGV. V lost 3 bases to trimming and J lost 7 bases; unmatched junction nucleotides: 9. The CDR3 has 16 amino acids. CDR3 DNA sequence: TGTGCCAGCAGCTTGTCGGGACTAGCTATGATCGGGGAGCTGTTTTTT. It specifies CASSLSGLAMIGELFF.

The chain is built from TRBV7-9 and TRBJ1-6, with 7 nucleotides matching TRBD1. CDR3 length equals 13 residues. The V gene end was trimmed by 10 bases and the J gene end by 8 bases; junction bases not matched to a gene: 8. Looked up from germline, CDR1 is SEHNR and CDR2 is FQNEAQ (reference sequence). The CDR3 loop reads CAKPGQSHSPLHF. The CDR3 DNA is TGTGCCAAACCGGGACAGTCCCATTCACCCCTCCACTTT. The full variable domain, completed using reference TRBV7-9 and TRBJ1-6, is DTGVSQNPRHKITKRGQNVTFRCDPISEHNRLYWYRQTLGQGPEFLTYFQNEAQLEKSRLLSDRFSAERPKGSFSTLEIQRTEQGDSAMYLCAKPGQSHSPLHFGNGTRLTVT.

The chain uses TRBV4-1 and TRBJ2-1, with D maybe TRBD2 (5 bases). V was pared by 4 bases and J by 7 bases, with 23 bases between. CDR1 and CDR2 (germline): MGHRA, YSYEKL. The CDR3 covers 17 residues. CDR3 sequence (DNA): TGCGCCAGCAGCCCGGAAGGGATAGCGCTAGGAAGGAATGAGCAGTTCTTC. Translating it yields CASSPEGIALGRNEQFF.